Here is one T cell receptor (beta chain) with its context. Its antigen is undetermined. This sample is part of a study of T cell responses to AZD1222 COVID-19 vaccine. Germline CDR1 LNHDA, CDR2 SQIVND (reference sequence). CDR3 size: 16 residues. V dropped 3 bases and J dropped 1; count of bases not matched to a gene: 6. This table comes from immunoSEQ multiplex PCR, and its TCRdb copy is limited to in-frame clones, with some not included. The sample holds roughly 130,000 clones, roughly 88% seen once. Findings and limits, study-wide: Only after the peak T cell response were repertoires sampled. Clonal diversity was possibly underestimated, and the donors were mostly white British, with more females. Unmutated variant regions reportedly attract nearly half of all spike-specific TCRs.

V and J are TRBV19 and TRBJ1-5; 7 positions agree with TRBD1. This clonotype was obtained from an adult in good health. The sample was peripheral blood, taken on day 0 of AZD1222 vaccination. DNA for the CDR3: TGTGCCAGTAGTATTTCCTCAGGGGGGAGCAATCAGCCCCAGCATTTT. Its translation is CASSISSGGSNQPQHF.